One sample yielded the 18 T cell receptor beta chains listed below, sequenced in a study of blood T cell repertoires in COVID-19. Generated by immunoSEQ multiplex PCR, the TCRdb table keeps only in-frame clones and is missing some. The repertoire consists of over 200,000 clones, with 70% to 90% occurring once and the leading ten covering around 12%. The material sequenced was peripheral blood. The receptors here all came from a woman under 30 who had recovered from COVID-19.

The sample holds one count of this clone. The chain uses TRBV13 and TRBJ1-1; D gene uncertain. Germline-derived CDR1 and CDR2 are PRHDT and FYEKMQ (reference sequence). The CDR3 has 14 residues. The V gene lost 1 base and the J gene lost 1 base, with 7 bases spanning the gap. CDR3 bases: TGTGCCAGCAGCTTAGTCGCGGGGAACACTGAAGCTTTCTTT. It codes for CASSLVAGNTEAFF.

CDR3 region: CASSQYRRGSTGTNYGYTF. The CDR3 DNA sequence: TGTGCCAGCAGCCAATACCGAAGGGGTTCTACAGGGACAAACTATGGCTACACCTTC. The chain combines TRBV3-1 (or the pseudogene TRBV3-2) with TRBJ1-2; D is possibly TRBD1 (6 bases). V lost 2 bases and J lost 2, with 24 bases in between. Germline-derived CDR1 and CDR2 are LGHDT and YNNKEL (reference sequence). CDR3 length: 19 amino acids.

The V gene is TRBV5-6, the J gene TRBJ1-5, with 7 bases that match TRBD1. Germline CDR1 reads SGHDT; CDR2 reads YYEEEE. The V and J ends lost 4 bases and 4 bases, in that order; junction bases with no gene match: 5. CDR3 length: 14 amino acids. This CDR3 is CASSEGTANQPQHF. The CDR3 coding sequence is TGTGCCAGCAGCGAAGGGACAGCAAATCAGCCCCAGCATTTT.

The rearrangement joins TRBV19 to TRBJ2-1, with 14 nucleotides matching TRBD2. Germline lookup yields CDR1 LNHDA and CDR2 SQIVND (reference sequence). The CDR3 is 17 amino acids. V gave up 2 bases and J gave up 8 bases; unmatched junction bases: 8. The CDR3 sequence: CASSIFGTSGRGHEQFF. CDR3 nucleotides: TGTGCCAGTAGTATATTCGGGACTAGCGGGAGAGGACATGAGCAGTTCTTC.

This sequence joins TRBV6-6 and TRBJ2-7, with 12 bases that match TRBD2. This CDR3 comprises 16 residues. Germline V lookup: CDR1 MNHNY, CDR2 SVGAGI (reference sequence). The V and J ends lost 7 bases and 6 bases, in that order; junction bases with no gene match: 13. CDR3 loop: CASKPFAGLAGSEQYF. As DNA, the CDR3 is TGTGCCAGCAAACCATTCGCGGGACTAGCGGGTAGCGAGCAGTACTTC.

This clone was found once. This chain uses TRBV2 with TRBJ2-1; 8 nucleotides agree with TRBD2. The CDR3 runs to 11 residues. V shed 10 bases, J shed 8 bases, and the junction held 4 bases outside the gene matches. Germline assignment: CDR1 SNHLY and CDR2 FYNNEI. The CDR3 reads CATEAGDEQFF. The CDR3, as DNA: TGTGCCACCGAAGCGGGGGATGAGCAGTTCTTC.

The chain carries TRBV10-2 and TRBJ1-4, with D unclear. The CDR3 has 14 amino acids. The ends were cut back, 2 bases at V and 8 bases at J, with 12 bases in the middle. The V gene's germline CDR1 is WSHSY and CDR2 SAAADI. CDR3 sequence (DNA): TGCGCCAGCAGTGAGGGGAGGGTAAAGGAAAAACTGTTTTTT. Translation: CASSEGRVKEKLFF.

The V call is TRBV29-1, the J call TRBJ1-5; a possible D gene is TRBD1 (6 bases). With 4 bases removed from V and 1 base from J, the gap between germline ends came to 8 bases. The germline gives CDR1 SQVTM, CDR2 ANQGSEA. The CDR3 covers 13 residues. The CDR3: CSVATGSNQPQHF. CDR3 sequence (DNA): TGCAGCGTTGCCACAGGGAGCAATCAGCCCCAGCATTTT.

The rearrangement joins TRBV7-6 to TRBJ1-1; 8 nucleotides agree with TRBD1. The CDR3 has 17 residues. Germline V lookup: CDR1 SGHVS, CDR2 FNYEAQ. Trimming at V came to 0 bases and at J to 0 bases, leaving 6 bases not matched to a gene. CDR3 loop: CASSLAAVGQVNTEAFF. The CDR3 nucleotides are TGTGCCAGCAGCTTAGCGGCCGTGGGACAGGTGAACACTGAAGCTTTCTTT.

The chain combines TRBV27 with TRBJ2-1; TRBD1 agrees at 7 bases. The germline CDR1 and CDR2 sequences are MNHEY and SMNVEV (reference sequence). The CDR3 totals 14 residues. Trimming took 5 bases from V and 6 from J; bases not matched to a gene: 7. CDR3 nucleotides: TGTGCCAGCAGTGGGGACAGAGCTGCCAATGAGCAGTTCTTC. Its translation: CASSGDRAANEQFF.

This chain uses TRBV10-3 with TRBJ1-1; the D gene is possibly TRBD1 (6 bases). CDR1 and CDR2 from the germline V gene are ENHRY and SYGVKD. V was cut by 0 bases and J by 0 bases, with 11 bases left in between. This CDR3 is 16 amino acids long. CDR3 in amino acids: CAISESGRDMNTEAFF. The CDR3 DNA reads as TGTGCCATCAGTGAGTCAGGGAGGGACATGAACACTGAAGCTTTCTTT.

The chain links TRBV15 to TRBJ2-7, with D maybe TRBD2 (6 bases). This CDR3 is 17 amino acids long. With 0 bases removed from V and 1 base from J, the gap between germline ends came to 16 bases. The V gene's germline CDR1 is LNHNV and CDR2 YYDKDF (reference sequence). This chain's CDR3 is CATSRDLWGERSYEQYF. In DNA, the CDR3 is TGTGCCACCAGCAGAGATCTGTGGGGGGAAAGATCCTACGAGCAGTACTTC.

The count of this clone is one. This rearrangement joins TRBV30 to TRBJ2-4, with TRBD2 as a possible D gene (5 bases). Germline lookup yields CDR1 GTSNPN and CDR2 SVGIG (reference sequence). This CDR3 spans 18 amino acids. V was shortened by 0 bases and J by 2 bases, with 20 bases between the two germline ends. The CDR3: CAWSVFLLASKTKNIQYF. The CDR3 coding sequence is TGTGCCTGGAGTGTATTCCTGTTAGCGAGTAAGACCAAAAACATTCAGTACTTC.

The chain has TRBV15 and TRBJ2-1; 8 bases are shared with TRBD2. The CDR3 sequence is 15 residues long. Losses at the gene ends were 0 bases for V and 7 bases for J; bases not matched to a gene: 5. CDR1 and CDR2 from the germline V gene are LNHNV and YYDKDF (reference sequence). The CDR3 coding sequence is TGTGCCACCAGCAGAGAAAGCGGGAGCGAGAATGAGCAGTTCTTC. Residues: CATSRESGSENEQFF. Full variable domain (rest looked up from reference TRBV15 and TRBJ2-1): DAMVIQNPRYQVTQFGKPVTLSCSQTLNHNVMYWYQQKSSQAPKLLFHYYDKDFNNEADTPDNFQSRRPNTSFCFLDIRSPGLGDTAMYLCATSRESGSENEQFFGPGTRLTVL.

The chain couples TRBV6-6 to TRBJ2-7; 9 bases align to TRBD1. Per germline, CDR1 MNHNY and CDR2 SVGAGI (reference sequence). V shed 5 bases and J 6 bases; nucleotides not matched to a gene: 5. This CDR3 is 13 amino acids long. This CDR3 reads CASSDYRGLEQYF. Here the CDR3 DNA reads TGTGCCAGCAGTGACTACAGGGGGCTCGAGCAGTACTTC.

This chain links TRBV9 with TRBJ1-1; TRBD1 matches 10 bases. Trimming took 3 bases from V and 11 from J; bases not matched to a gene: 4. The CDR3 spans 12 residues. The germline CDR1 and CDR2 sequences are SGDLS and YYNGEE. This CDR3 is CASSADRGHAFF. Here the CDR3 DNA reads TGTGCCAGCAGCGCCGACAGGGGGCATGCTTTCTTT.

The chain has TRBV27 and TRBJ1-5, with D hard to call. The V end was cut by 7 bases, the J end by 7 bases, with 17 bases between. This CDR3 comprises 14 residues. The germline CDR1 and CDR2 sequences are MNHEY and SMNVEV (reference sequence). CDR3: CASTPTSTGQPQHF. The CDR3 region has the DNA TGTGCCAGCACCCCAACTAGTACCGGGCAGCCCCAGCATTTT.

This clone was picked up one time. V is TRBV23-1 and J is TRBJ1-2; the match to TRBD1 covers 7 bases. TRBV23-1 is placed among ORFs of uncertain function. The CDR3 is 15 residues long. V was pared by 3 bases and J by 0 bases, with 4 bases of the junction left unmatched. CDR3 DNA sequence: TGCGCCAGCAGTCACCGAGGACAGGCTAACTATGGCTACACCTTC. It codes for CASSHRGQANYGYTF.